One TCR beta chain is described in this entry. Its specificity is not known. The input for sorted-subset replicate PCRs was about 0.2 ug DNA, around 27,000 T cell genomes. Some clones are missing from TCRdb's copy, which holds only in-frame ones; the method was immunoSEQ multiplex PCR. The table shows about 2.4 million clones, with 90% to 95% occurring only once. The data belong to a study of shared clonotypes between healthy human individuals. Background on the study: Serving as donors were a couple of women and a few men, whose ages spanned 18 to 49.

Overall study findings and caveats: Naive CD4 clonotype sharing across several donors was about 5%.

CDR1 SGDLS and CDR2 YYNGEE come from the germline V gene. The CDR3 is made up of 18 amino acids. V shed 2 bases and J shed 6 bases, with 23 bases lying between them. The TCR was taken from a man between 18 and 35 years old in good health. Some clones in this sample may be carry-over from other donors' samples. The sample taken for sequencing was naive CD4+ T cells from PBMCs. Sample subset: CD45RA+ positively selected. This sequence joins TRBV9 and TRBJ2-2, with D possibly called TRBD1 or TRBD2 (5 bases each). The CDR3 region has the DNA TGTGCCAGCAGCGTGAAGGGGCAGGGACCCTTTGATCCCGGGGAGCTGTTTTTT. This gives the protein CASSVKGQGPFDPGELFF.